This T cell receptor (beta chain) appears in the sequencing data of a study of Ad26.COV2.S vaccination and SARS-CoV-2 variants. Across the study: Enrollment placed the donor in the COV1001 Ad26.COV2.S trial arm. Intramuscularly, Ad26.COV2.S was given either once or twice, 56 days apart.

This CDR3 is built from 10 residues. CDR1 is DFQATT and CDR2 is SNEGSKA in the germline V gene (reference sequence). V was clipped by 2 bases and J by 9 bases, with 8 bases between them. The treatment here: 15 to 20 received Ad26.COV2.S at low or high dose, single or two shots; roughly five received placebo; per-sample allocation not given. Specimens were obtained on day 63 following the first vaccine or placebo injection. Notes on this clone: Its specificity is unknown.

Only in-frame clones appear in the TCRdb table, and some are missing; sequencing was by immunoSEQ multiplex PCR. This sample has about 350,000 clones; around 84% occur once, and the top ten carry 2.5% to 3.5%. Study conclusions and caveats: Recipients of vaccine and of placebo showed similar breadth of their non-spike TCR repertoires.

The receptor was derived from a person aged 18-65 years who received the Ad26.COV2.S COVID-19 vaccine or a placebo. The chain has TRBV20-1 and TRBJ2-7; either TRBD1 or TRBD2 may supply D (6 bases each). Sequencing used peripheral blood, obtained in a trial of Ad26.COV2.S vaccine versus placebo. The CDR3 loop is CSARRGVQYF. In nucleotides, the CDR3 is TGCAGTGCTAGAAGGGGGGTGCAGTACTTC.